This paragraph reports one TCR beta chain. Authors' processing steps: Scientists estimated how many nucleated cells there were by amplifying reference gene primers. Clones were read by immunoSEQ multiplex PCR, and TCRdb kept only the in-frame ones, dropping some. V, J and clone size are taken as reported in that table, and D and trimming were inferred from the DNA itself. Among around 300,000 clones listed, roughly 88% were seen once. This sample is part of a study of blood T cell repertoires in COVID-19. Study information: Some COVID-19 samples were acute and others convalescent; all came from the United States, Italy and Spain. Sample material is recorded as cDNA or gDNA derived from T cells, B-cell-depleted T cells, or PBMCs.

Losses at the gene ends were 3 bases for V and 8 bases for J; bases not matched to a gene: 6. Germline V gives CDR1 MGHRA, CDR2 YSYEKL. This CDR3 is built from 13 residues. It was during active infection that Seattle patients were enrolled and then longitudinally followed. The clonotype originates from a woman in her 30s with COVID-19, enrolled during active disease. Input material: peripheral blood. The V call is TRBV4-1, the J call TRBJ1-2, with TRBD1 identical over 7 bases. CDR3 region: CASSHLDREGYTF. The CDR3 bases are TGCGCCAGCAGCCACCTAGACAGGGAAGGCTACACCTTC.